Described below is a single TCR beta chain sequence and its context. What this receptor recognizes is not known. There are no base qualities to consult, and no much larger clone falls within one base. These data are taken from a study of T cell changes during pregnancy in multiple sclerosis (dated by TCRdb to about 2019). Study-wide context: The study examined how the T cell repertoire changed over the course of pregnancy in women with multiple sclerosis.

The method was the immunoSEQ multiplex PCR assay. The immuneACCESS repertoire file appears here via TCRdb, limited to in-frame rearrangements. These files lack a portion of the clones; in checked studies, under half of the deficit traces to unresolved V genes, and the cause of the others is not known. The sample table holds 50,000 or so clones, of which around 93% were seen once. Roughly 4% of the sample is held by the ten biggest clonotypes. This clonotype was obtained from a female donor with multiple sclerosis, enrolled in a pregnancy study. Sequencing was performed on CD8+ T cells from peripheral blood mononuclear cells, taken after pregnancy.

In nucleotide form, the sequence is TGTGCCAGCAGCTTGGAACTAGCGGGAGGGCCTGGTTATGGGACCCAGTACTTC. Translated, this gives CASSLELAGGPGYGTQYF. The chain employs TRBV11-2 and TRBJ2-5, with 13 central nucleotides matching TRBD2. The CDR3 covers 18 residues, taking in both the cysteine and the phenylalanine. The only DNA kept is the CDR3, 54 bases in frame from the first base. The germline V gene sets CDR1 to SGHAT and CDR2 to FQNNGV. V and J are trimmed by 3 bases and 7 bases, and the gene matches miss 14 bases of the junction.